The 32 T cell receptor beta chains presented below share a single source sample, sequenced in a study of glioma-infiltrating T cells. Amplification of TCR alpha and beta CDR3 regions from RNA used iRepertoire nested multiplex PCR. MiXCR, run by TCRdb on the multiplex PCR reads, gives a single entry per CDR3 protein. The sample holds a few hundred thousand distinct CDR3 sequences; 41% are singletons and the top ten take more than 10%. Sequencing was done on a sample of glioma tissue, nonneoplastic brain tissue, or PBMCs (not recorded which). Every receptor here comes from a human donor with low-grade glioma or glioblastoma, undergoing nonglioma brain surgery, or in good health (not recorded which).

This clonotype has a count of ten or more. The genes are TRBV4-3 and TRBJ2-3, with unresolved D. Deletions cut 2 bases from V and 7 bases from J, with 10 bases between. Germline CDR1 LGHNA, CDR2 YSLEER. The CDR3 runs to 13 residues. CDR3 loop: CASSQKVEYTQYF. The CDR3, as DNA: TGCGCCAGCAGCCAAAAGGTCGAGTATACGCAGTATTTT.

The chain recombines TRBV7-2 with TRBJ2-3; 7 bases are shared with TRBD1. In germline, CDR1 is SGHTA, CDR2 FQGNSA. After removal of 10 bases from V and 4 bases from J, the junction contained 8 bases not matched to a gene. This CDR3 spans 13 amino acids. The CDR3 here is CAISGTGADTQYF. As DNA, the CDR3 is TGTGCCATCAGTGGAACAGGGGCAGATACGCAGTATTTT.

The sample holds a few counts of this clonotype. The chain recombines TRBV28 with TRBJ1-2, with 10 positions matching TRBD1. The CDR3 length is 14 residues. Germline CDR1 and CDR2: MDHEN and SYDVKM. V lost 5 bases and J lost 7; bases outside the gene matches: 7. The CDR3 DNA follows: TGTGCCAGCAGTCCCGGGGACAGGGGAATTGGCTACACCTTC. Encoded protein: CASSPGDRGIGYTF.

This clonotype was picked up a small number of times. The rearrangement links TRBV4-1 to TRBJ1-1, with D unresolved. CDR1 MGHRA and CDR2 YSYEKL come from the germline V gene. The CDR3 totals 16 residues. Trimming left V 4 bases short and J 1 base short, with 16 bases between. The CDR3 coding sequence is TGCGCCAGCAGCCCCAGGCAGCACGAAGGGAACACTGAAGCTTTCTTT. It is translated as CASSPRQHEGNTEAFF.

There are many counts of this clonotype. The CDR3 here is CASSNYRGVETQYF. CDR3 sequence (DNA): TGTGCCAGCAGTAACTACAGGGGAGTGGAGACCCAGTACTTC. The V gene is TRBV6-1, the J gene TRBJ2-5; 7 bases align to TRBD1. CDR1 and CDR2 from the germline V gene are MNHNS and SASEGT. This CDR3 contains 14 residues. J gave up 5 bases and V 5 bases, and 8 bases lay outside the gene matches.

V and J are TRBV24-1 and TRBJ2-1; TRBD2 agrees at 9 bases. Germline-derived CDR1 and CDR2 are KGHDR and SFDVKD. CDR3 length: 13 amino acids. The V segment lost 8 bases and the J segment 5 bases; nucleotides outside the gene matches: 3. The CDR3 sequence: CATTSGKHNEQFF. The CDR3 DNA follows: TGTGCCACCACTAGCGGGAAGCACAATGAGCAGTTCTTC.

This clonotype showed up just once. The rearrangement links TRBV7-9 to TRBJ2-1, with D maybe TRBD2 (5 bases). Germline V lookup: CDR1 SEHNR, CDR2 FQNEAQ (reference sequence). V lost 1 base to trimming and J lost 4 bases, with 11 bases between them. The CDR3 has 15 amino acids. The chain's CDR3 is CASSLVLAAYNEQFF. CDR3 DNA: TGTGCCAGCAGCTTAGTTCTAGCCGCTTACAATGAGCAGTTCTTC.

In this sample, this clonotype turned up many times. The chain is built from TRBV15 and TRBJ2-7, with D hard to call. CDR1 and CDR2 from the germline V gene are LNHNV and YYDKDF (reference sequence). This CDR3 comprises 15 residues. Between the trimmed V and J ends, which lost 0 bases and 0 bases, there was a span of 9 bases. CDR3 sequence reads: CATSRDPVNSYEQYF. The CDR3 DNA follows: TGTGCCACCAGCAGAGATCCCGTCAACTCCTACGAGCAGTACTTC.

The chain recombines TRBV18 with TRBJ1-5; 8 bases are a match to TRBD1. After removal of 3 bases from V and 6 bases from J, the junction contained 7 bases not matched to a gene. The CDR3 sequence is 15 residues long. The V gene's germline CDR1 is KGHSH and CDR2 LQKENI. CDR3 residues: CASSPIDRGGQPQHF. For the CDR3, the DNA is TGTGCCAGCTCACCTATTGACAGGGGAGGTCAGCCCCAGCATTTT.

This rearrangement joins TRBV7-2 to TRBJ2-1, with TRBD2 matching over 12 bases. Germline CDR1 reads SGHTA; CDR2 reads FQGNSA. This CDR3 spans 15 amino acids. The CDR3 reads CVSTLAGGSWYEQFF. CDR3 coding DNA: TGTGTTAGCACTCTAGCGGGAGGGTCTTGGTATGAGCAGTTCTTC.

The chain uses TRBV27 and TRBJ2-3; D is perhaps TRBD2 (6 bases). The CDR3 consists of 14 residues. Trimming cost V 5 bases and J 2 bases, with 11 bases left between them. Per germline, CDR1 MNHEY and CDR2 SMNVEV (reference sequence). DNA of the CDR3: TGTGCCAGCAGTGGTGCTAGCGTCACAGATACGCAGTATTTT. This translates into CASSGASVTDTQYF.

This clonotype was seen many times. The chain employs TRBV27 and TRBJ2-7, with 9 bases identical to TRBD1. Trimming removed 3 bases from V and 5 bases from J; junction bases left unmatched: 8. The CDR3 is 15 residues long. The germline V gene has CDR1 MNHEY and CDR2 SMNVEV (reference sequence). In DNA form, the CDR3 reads TGTGCCAGCAGTTTTTTTGGGGGACAGGGCCACGAGCAGTACTTC. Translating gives CASSFFGGQGHEQYF.

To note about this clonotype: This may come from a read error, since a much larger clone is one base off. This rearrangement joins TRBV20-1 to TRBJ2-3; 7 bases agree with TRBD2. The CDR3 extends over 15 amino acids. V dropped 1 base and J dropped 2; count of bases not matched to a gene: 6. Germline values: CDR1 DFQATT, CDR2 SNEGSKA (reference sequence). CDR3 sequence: CSARAGGPITDTQYF. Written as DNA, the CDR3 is TGCAGTGCTAGAGCGGGAGGCCCAATCACAGATACGCAGTATTTT.

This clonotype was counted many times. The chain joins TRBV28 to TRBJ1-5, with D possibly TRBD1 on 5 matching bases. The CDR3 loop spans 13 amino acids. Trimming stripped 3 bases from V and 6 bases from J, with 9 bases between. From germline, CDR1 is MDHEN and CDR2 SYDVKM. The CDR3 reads CASSLAGSQPQHF. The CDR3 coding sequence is TGTGCCAGCAGTTTGGCAGGGAGTCAGCCCCAGCATTTT. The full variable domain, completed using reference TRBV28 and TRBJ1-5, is DVKVTQSSRYLVKRTGEKVFLECVQDMDHENMFWYRQDPGLGLRLIYFSYDVKMKEKGDIPEGYSVSREKKERFSLILESASTNQTSMYLCASSLAGSQPQHFGDGTRLSIL.

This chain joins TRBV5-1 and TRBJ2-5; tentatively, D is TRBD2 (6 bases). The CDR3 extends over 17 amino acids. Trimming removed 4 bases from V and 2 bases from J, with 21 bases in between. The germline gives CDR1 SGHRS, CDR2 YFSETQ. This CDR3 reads CASSAGSGGAEQETQYF. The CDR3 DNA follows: TGCGCCAGCAGCGCTGGGTCCGGAGGGGCGGAACAAGAGACCCAGTACTTC. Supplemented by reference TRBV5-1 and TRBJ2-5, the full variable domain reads KAGVTQTPRYLIKTRGQQVTLSCSPISGHRSVSWYQQTPGQGLQFLFEYFSETQRNKGNFPGRFSGRQFSNSRSEMNVSTLELGDSALYLCASSAGSGGAEQETQYFGPGTRLLVL.

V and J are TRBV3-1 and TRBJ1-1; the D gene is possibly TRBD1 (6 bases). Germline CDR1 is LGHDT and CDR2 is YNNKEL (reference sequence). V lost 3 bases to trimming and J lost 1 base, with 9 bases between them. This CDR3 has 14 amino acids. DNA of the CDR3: TGTGCCAGCAGCCAGGGGACACCGAACACTGAAGCTTTCTTT. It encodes CASSQGTPNTEAFF.

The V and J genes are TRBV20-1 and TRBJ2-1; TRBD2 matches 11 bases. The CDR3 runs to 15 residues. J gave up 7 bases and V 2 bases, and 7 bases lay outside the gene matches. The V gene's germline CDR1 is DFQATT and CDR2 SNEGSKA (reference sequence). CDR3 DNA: TGCAGTGCTAGATATAGAGTAGCGGGAGGGAATGAGCAGTTCTTC. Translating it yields CSARYRVAGGNEQFF.

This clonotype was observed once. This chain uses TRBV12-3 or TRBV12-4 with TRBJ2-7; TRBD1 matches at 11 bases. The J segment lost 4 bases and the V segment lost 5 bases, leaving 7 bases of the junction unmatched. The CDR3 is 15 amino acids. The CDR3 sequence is CASSPSWDRGYEQYF. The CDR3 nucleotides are TGTGCCAGCAGTCCTAGCTGGGACAGGGGGTACGAGCAGTACTTC.

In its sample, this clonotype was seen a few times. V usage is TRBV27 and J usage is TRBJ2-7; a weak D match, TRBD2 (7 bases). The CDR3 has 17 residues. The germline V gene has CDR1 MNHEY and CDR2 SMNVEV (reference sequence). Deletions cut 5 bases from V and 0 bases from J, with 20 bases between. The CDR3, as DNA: TGTGCCAGCAGTCGCTCCGGGGGGCGGCTGAGCTCCTACGAGCAGTACTTC. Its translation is CASSRSGGRLSSYEQYF.

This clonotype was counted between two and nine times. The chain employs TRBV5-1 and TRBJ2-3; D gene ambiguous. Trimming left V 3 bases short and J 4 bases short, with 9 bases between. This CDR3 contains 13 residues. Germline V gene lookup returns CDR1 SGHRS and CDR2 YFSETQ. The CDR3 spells CASSSDGSDTQYF. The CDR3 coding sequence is TGCGCCAGCAGCTCGGACGGATCAGATACGCAGTATTTT.

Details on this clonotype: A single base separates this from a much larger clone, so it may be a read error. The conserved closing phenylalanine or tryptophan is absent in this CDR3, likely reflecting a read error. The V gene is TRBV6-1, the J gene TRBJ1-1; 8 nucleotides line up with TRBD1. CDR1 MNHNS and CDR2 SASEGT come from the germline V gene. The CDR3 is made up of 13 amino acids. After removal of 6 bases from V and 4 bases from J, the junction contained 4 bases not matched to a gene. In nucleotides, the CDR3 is TGTGCCAGCAGGCAGGGGGCCGGCACTGAAGCTTTCCTT. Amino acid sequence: CASRQGAGTEAFL.

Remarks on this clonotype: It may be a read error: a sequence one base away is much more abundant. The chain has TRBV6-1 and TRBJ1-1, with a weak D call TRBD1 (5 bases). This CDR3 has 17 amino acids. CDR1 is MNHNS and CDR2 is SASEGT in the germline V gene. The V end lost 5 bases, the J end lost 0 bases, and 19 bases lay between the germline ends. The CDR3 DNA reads TGTGCCAGCAGTTTCAAGTCAGGTGGGGCCATGAACACTGAAGCTTTCTTT. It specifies CASSFKSGGAMNTEAFF.

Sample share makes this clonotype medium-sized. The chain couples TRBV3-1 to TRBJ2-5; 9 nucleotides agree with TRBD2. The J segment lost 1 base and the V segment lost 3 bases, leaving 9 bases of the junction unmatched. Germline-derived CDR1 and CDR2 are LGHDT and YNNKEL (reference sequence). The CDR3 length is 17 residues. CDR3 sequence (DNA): TGTGCCAGCAGCCATGACCCAGGACTAGCGTTCCAAGAGACCCAGTACTTC. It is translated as CASSHDPGLAFQETQYF.

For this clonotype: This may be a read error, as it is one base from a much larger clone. CDR3 protein: CSARDRVAPSYEQFF. CDR3 DNA sequence: TGCAGTGCTAGAGATCGGGTAGCTCCCTCCTACGAGCAGTTCTTC. The chain joins TRBV20-1 to TRBJ2-1, with D unresolved. V gave up 0 bases and J gave up 10 bases, with 19 bases separating them. CDR1 and CDR2 from the germline V gene are DFQATT and SNEGSKA (reference sequence). This CDR3 is 15 amino acids long.

DNA of the CDR3: TGTGCCAGCAGTTACTTAGTGGTTAGAGTCCAAGAGACCCAGTACTTC. It translates to CASSYLVVRVQETQYF. The chain joins TRBV6-5 to TRBJ2-5, with D unclear. There are 16 residues in the CDR3. The germline gives CDR1 MNHEY, CDR2 SVGAGI. Trimming took 1 base from V and 1 from J, leaving 13 bases between them.

The CDR3 nucleotides are TGCAGCGTTACCGGGACAGGGACCTACGAGCAGTACTTC. This gives the protein CSVTGTGTYEQYF. This chain joins TRBV29-1 and TRBJ2-7; 9 nucleotides agree with TRBD1. Losses at the gene ends were 5 bases for V and 2 bases for J; bases not matched to a gene: 4. Germline loops: CDR1 SQVTM, CDR2 ANQGSEA. There are 13 residues in the CDR3.

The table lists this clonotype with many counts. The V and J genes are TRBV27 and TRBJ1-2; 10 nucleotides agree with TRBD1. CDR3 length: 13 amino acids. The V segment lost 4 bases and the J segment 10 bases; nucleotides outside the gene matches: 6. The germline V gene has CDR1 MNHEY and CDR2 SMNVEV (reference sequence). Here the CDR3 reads CASSWTDRGYYTF. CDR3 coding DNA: TGTGCCAGCAGTTGGACGGACAGGGGGTACTACACCTTC.

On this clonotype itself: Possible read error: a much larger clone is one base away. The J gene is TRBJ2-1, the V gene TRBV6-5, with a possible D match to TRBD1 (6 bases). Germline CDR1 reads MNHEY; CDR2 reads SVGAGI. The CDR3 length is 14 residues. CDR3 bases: TGTGCCAGAAGTTACCCAGGGGCCTACAATGAGCAGTTCTTC. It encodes CARSYPGAYNEQFF.

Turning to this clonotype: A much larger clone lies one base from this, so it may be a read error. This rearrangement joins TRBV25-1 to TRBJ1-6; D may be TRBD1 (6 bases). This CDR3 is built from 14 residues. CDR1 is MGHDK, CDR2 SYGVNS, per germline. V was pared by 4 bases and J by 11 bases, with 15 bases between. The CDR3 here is CASSVRGLGAPLHF. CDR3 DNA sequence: TGTGCCAGCAGTGTACGGGGGCTAGGGGCACCCCTCCACTTT.

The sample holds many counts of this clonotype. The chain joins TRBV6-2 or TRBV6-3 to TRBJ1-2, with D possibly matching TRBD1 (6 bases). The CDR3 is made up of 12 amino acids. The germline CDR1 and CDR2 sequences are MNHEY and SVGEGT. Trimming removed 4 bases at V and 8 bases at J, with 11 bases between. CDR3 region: CASSWDIGGYTF. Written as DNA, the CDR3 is TGTGCCAGCAGTTGGGACATTGGAGGCTACACCTTC.

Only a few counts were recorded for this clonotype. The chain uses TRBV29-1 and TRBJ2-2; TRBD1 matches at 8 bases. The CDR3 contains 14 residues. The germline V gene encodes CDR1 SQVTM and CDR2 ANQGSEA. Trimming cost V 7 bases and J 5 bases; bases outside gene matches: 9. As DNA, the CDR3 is TGCAGCGCCCTGGACAGGGTCAGGACCGGGGAGCTGTTTTTT. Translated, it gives CSALDRVRTGELFF.

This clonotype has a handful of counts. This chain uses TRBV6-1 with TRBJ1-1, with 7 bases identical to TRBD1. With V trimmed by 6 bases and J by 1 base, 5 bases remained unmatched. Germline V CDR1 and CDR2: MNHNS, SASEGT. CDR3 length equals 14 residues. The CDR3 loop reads CASRIRGGNTEAFF. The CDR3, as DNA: TGTGCCAGCAGGATCAGGGGGGGGAACACTGAAGCTTTCTTT.